These T cell receptor beta chains were read from a single sample in a study of PD-1 blockade in classical Hodgkin lymphoma. The repertoire was sequenced with immunoSEQ multiplex PCR; TCRdb's copy has only in-frame clones and lacks some. Of roughly 17,000 clones listed, about four fifths are singletons. The material was peripheral blood mononuclear cells (PBMCs), obtained before the fourth cycle of nivolumab. The source of these receptors is a human donor with classical Hodgkin lymphoma. The CDR3 runs from the conserved cysteine through the conserved F or W. Fields, in order: V gene, CDR3 length, CDR3 protein.

>TRBV29-1|13
CSVLRKNTGELFF
>TRBV5-1|15
CASSSVGEGTDTQYF
>TRBV12-1|13
CASTSSGVETQYF
>TRBV6-6|15
CASRGQEVFNYGYTF
>TRBV7-9|15
CASSLGGSLADTQYF
>TRBV27|14
CASSPSGSGTEAFF
>TRBV11-2|14
CASSDSGGLNTQYF
>TRBV5-1|14
CASTLGGPQETQYF
>TRBV7-8|15
CASSFTSGGEVEQYF
>TRBV11-1|12
CASSSAGHTQYF